These T cell receptor beta chains were read from a single sample in a study of T cells in Graves' hyperthyroidism and ophthalmopathy. One entry per CDR3 protein results from TCRdb running MiXCR on the multiplex PCR reads. Here the sample spans approximately 690,000 distinct CDR3 sequences, less than 25% being singletons. The source material was blood. These receptors all come from a man younger than 45 with Graves' ophthalmopathy. The CDR3 runs from the conserved cysteine through the conserved F or W. The order of the fields is clone size, CDR3 length, V gene, J gene, D gene, CDR3 protein, CDR3 DNA. A D gene is named only where the DNA matches it firmly. A clone size is listed for some rows: how often the clone was seen (once, few, many), or a class if it is expanded.

NA	16	TRBV14	TRBJ2-7	NA	CASSQDPADGTYEQYF	TGTGCCAGCAGCCAAGATCCGGCAGACGGGACCTACGAGCAGTACTTC
few	13	TRBV14	TRBJ1-1	NA	CASSEGQYTEAFF	TGTGCCAGCAGCGAAGGACAGTACACTGAAGCTTTCTTT
few	14	TRBV6-1	TRBJ2-2	TRBD2	CASRRTSFTGELFF	TGTGCCAGCCGCCGGACTAGCTTCACCGGGGAGCTGTTTTTT
many	16	TRBV30	TRBJ2-2	NA	CAWREQKGANTGELFF	TGTGCCTGGAGGGAGCAGAAAGGAGCGAACACCGGGGAGCTGTTTTTT
NA	13	TRBV6-2/TRBV6-3	TRBJ2-7	NA	CASSWAQGNEQYF	TGTGCCAGCAGTTGGGCCCAGGGAAACGAGCAGTACTTC
many	16	TRBV18	TRBJ1-3	TRBD1	CASSRTGIASGNTIYF	TGTGCCAGCTCGCGGACAGGAATCGCCTCTGGAAACACCATATATTTT
many	13	TRBV20-1	TRBJ2-7	NA	CSAREPSFYEQYF	TGCAGTGCTAGAGAACCTAGTTTCTACGAGCAGTACTTC
NA	12	TRBV29-1	TRBJ1-2	NA	CSVGSPNYGYTF	TGCAGCGTTGGTTCCCCTAACTATGGCTACACCTTC
NA	17	TRBV3-1	TRBJ2-7	NA	CASSQDLIRDGKYEQYF	TGTGCCAGCAGCCAAGATCTGATTAGGGACGGAAAGTACGAGCAGTACTTC
NA	13	TRBV7-2	TRBJ2-7	TRBD2	CASSSRAGDEQYF	TGTGCCAGCAGCTCGCGGGCGGGAGACGAGCAGTACTTC
few	15	TRBV10-2	TRBJ1-2	TRBD1	CASSALWDRGDGYTF	TGCGCCAGCAGTGCCCTCTGGGACAGGGGGGATGGCTACACCTTC
few	16	TRBV6-1	TRBJ2-7	NA	CASSDGMRWSWYEQYF	TGTGCCAGCAGTGATGGAATGCGTTGGAGTTGGTACGAGCAGTACTTC